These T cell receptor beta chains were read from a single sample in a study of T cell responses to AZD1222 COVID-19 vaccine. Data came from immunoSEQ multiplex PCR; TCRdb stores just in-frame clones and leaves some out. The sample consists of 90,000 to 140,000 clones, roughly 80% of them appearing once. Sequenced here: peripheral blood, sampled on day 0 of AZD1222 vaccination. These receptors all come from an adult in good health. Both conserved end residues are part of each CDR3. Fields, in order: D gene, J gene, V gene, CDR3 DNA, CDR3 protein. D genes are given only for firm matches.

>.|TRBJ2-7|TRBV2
TGTGCTACGAAGGAAAGGCCGATCTCCTACGAGCAGTACTTC
CATKERPISYEQYF
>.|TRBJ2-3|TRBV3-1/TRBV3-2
TGTGCCAGCAGCCAGCCGGGCTCAGATACGCAGTATTTT
CASSQPGSDTQYF
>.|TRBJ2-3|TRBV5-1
TGCGCCAGCAGCTTGAACCCGCCCGGCACAGATACGCAGTATTTT
CASSLNPPGTDTQYF
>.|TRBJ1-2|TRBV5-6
TGTGCCAGCAGCCCGAGGGGGGGCGGGGCCCGCGTCTATGGCTACACCTTC
CASSPRGGGARVYGYTF
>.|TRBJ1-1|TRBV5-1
TGCGCCAGCAGCTTGGGGCCGGACATCATGAACACTGAAGCTTTCTTT
CASSLGPDIMNTEAFF
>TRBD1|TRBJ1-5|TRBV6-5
TGTGCCAGCAAACCGGGACAGGGGAGGAATCAGCCCCAGCATTTT
CASKPGQGRNQPQHF
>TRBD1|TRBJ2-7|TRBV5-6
TGTGCCAGCAGCCTACAGGGGGTCTACGAGCAGTACTTC
CASSLQGVYEQYF
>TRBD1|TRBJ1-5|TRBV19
TGTGCCAGTAGCGGACAGGGGATCAATCAGCCCCAGCATTTT
CASSGQGINQPQHF
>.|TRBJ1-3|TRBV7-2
TGTGCCAGCAGCCTTAACCGAGAAGGAAACACCATATATTTT
CASSLNREGNTIYF
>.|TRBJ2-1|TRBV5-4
TGTGCCAGCAGCCGCCAGGGGATACACAATGAGCAGTTCTTC
CASSRQGIHNEQFF
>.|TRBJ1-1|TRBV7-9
TGTGCCAGCAGGAACTCCGATGGAGGGGTAAACACTGAAGCTTTCTTT
CASRNSDGGVNTEAFF
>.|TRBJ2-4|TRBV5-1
TGCGCCAGCAGCTTGGGCCCGGGAGCCAAAAACATTCAGTACTTC
CASSLGPGAKNIQYF
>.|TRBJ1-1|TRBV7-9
TGTGCCAGCAGCTTAGGGGTGACGGACACTGAAGCTTTCTTT
CASSLGVTDTEAFF
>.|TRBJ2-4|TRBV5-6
TGTGCCAGCAGCTTGTCGAAGGGGGCCAAAAACATTCAGTACTTC
CASSLSKGAKNIQYF